The rows below give T cell receptor beta chains drawn from one sample of a study of CD8 T cells in ankylosing spondylitis. TCRdb called the 5' RACE reads again in MiXCR, with one record for every CDR3 protein. Altogether hundreds of thousands of distinct CDR3 sequences are present, about an eighth being singletons, with the ten largest covering about 0.49%. The sequenced sample consisted of blood, either unsorted or a sorted T cell fraction (not recorded which). The receptors here all came from a male donor with ankylosing spondylitis. Each CDR3 is given with its conserved first and last residue. A D gene is named only where the DNA matches it firmly. Expanded clones get a size class; other rows say once, few or many, or leave the size out.

abundance: few
v_gene: TRBV18
d_gene: -
j_gene: TRBJ2-5
CDR3nt: TGTGCCAGCTCACCAGGGATCAAGGAGACCCAGTACTTC
CDR3aa: CASSPGIKETQYF

abundance: few
v_gene: TRBV7-6
d_gene: TRBD2
j_gene: TRBJ2-5
CDR3nt: TGTGCCAGCGGACTTCCCACTAGCGGGAGTCTAAGTCAAGAGACCCAGTACTTC
CDR3aa: CASGLPTSGSLSQETQYF

abundance: -
v_gene: TRBV4-2
d_gene: -
j_gene: TRBJ2-5
CDR3nt: TGTGCCAGCAGCCAAGCACAGGGCGTAGGTGAAGAGACCCAGTACTTC
CDR3aa: CASSQAQGVGEETQYF

abundance: many
v_gene: TRBV5-1
d_gene: TRBD2
j_gene: TRBJ2-1
CDR3nt: TGCGCCAGCAGAAGCGGGGGGGCCGGTGAGCAGTTCTTC
CDR3aa: CASRSGGAGEQFF

abundance: few
v_gene: TRBV11-2
d_gene: TRBD2
j_gene: TRBJ2-1
CDR3nt: TGTGCCAGCAGCTTCGTCCCGGGACTAGCGGGGGATAGGTACAATGAGCAGTTCTTC
CDR3aa: CASSFVPGLAGDRYNEQFF

abundance: few
v_gene: TRBV5-1
d_gene: TRBD1
j_gene: TRBJ2-2
CDR3nt: TGCGCCAGCAGCCTTACGACAGGGAATGCCGGGGAGCTGTTTTTT
CDR3aa: CASSLTTGNAGELFF

abundance: -
v_gene: TRBV5-1
d_gene: TRBD1
j_gene: TRBJ2-1
CDR3nt: TGCGCCAGCAGCTTTAACAGGGGGAATGAGCAGTTCTTC
CDR3aa: CASSFNRGNEQFF

abundance: -
v_gene: TRBV10-3
d_gene: -
j_gene: TRBJ2-7
CDR3nt: TGTGCCATCACACCGGGACCGGGGGAGCAGTACTTC
CDR3aa: CAITPGPGEQYF

abundance: many
v_gene: TRBV24-1
d_gene: -
j_gene: TRBJ2-7
CDR3nt: TGTGCCACCAGTGATACCGGGACCTCCTCCGCGTACGAGCAGTACTTC
CDR3aa: CATSDTGTSSAYEQYF

abundance: few
v_gene: TRBV25-1
d_gene: -
j_gene: TRBJ1-2
CDR3nt: TGTGCCAGCAGTGAATATACCCGGGGTAGGGGCTACACCTTC
CDR3aa: CASSEYTRGRGYTF

abundance: -
v_gene: TRBV2
d_gene: -
j_gene: TRBJ2-7
CDR3nt: TGTGCCAGCAGTGATCAAGGGGTCTACTACGAGCAGTACTTC
CDR3aa: CASSDQGVYYEQYF

abundance: -
v_gene: TRBV20-1
d_gene: TRBD1
j_gene: TRBJ1-2
CDR3nt: TGCAGTGCTAGAGGGGGGACAGGGGTTGGCTACACCTTC
CDR3aa: CSARGGTGVGYTF

abundance: few
v_gene: TRBV6-1
d_gene: -
j_gene: TRBJ2-3
CDR3nt: TGTGCCAGCAGCGAGGGACGATCTAGCACAGATACGCAGTATTTT
CDR3aa: CASSEGRSSTDTQYF

abundance: many
v_gene: TRBV5-1
d_gene: -
j_gene: TRBJ2-7
CDR3nt: TGCGCCAGCAGCCGGACGCGGGGCTACGAGCAGTACTTC
CDR3aa: CASSRTRGYEQYF

abundance: few
v_gene: TRBV20-1
d_gene: TRBD2
j_gene: TRBJ2-1
CDR3nt: TGCAGTGCTACCGTCGGGGAGGGCCGAGTGTACGAGCAGTTCTTC
CDR3aa: CSATVGEGRVYEQFF

abundance: few
v_gene: TRBV7-2
d_gene: -
j_gene: TRBJ1-2
CDR3nt: TGTGCCAGCAGCCCACTTGGGTTTAGCTACACCTTC
CDR3aa: CASSPLGFSYTF

abundance: few
v_gene: TRBV5-8
d_gene: -
j_gene: TRBJ2-5
CDR3nt: TGTGCCACCTATCCGATTACAGGGAATTGGGAGACCCAGTACTTC
CDR3aa: CATYPITGNWETQYF

abundance: many
v_gene: TRBV7-2
d_gene: TRBD1
j_gene: TRBJ2-7
CDR3nt: TGTGCCAGCAGCTCGACAGGGTACGAGCAGTACTTC
CDR3aa: CASSSTGYEQYF

abundance: few
v_gene: TRBV12-3/TRBV12-4
d_gene: TRBD1
j_gene: TRBJ2-5
CDR3nt: TGTGCCAGCAGTCCCTTCCTGACAGGGGGCTCAGAGACCCAGTACTTC
CDR3aa: CASSPFLTGGSETQYF

abundance: many
v_gene: TRBV4-2
d_gene: -
j_gene: TRBJ2-5
CDR3nt: TGTGCCAGCAGCCAAGGAGTGCGGGGAAAAGAGACCCAGTACTTC
CDR3aa: CASSQGVRGKETQYF

abundance: few
v_gene: TRBV10-3
d_gene: TRBD1
j_gene: TRBJ2-7
CDR3nt: TGTGCCATCAGGGGACAGGGGAACTCCTACGAGCAGTACTTC
CDR3aa: CAIRGQGNSYEQYF

abundance: -
v_gene: TRBV6-5
d_gene: TRBD2
j_gene: TRBJ2-1
CDR3nt: TGTGCCAGCAGTTCGGGACTAGCGGGAGTTTATGAGCAGTTCTTC
CDR3aa: CASSSGLAGVYEQFF

abundance: few
v_gene: TRBV20-1
d_gene: -
j_gene: TRBJ2-7
CDR3nt: TGCAGTGCTAGTACCCCAGGGCCCTACGAGCAGTACTTC
CDR3aa: CSASTPGPYEQYF

abundance: -
v_gene: TRBV20-1
d_gene: -
j_gene: TRBJ1-1
CDR3nt: TGCAGTGCTTCCTTACAGAACACTGAAGCTTTCTTT
CDR3aa: CSASLQNTEAFF